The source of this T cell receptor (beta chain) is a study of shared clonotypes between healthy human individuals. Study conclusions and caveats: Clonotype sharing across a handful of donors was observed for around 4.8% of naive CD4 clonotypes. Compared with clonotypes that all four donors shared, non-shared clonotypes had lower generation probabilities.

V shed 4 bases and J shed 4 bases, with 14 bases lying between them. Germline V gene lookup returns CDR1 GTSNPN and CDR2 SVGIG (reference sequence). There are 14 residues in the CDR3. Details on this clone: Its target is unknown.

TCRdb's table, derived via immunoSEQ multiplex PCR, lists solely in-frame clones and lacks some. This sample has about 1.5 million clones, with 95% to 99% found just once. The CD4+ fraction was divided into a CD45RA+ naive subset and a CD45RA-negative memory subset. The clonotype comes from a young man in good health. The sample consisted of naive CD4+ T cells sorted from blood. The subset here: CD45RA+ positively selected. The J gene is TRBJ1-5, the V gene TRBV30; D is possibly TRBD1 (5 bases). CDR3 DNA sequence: TGTGCCTGGAATCGGGACCTCCTTAATCAGCCCCAGCATTTT. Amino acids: CAWNRDLLNQPQHF.